This entry lists 29 T cell receptor beta chains sequenced from one sample in a study of identical twins (dated by TCRdb to 2016 to 2017). The protocol used for the library was 5' RACE. Sequenced on an Illumina HiSeq 2000. TCRdb trimmed public reads at Q25 via fastp, called clones via MiXCR and kept in-frame beta chains. Rows merge per CDR3 protein into single entries with the most common DNA and genes. The sample table shows about 340,000 distinct CDR3 sequences, and 9% to 15% are seen once. 7.2% of the sample lies in the top ten. The same specimen was also included in a second study, on yellow fever vaccine responses in identical twins.

Sequenced sample: CD8+ T cells sorted from blood. Receptors originate from a woman aged 18-35 years in good health.

There are a few counts of this clonotype. The J gene is TRBJ1-1, the V gene TRBV7-6, with D possibly matching TRBD1 (5 bases). The CDR3 runs to 14 residues. V gave up 2 bases and J gave up 3 bases, with 10 bases separating them. Looked up from germline, CDR1 is SGHVS and CDR2 is FNYEAQ. Written as DNA, the CDR3 is TGTGCCAGCAGCTTATCAGGGTTAGACACTGAAGCTTTCTTT. It specifies CASSLSGLDTEAFF. Combining the CDR3 with reference TRBV7-6 and TRBJ1-1 gives the whole variable domain GAGVSQSPRYKVTKRGQDVALRCDPISGHVSLYWYRQALGQGPEFLTYFNYEAQQDKSGLPNDRFSAERPEGSISTLTIQRTEQRDSAMYRCASSLSGLDTEAFFGQGTRLTVV.

This clonotype was observed a handful of times. The V gene is TRBV3-1, the J gene TRBJ2-2; D gene ambiguous. This CDR3 has 15 amino acids. Germline assignment: CDR1 LGHDT and CDR2 YNNKEL (reference sequence). Between the trimmed V and J ends, which lost 4 bases and 0 bases, there was a span of 9 bases. CDR3: CASSRATSNTGELFF. DNA of the CDR3: TGTGCCAGCAGCCGGGCCACCTCGAACACCGGGGAGCTGTTTTTT.

The sample holds a few counts of this clonotype. V is TRBV14 and J is TRBJ2-7; a possible D gene is TRBD1 (5 bases). CDR3 length: 17 amino acids. Trimming cost V 0 bases and J 5 bases, with 20 bases left between them. Germline V gives CDR1 SGHDN, CDR2 FVKESK. The CDR3 coding sequence is TGTGCCAGCAGCCAAGATACCCGGACATTTTTTTGGAACGAGCAGTACTTC. It encodes CASSQDTRTFFWNEQYF.

This chain uses TRBV29-1 with TRBJ2-7, with 8 bases identical to TRBD2. The V gene end was trimmed by 0 bases and the J gene end by 2 bases; junction bases not matched to a gene: 9. Germline lookup yields CDR1 SQVTM and CDR2 ANQGSEA. The CDR3 is made up of 16 amino acids. This CDR3 is CSVEDRGGTRPYEQYF. The CDR3 DNA follows: TGCAGCGTTGAAGATCGGGGGGGGACCCGTCCCTACGAGCAGTACTTC.

The sample holds a few counts of this clonotype. This rearrangement joins TRBV3-1 to TRBJ2-3; 7 bases are shared with TRBD2. CDR1 and CDR2 (germline): LGHDT, YNNKEL (reference sequence). This CDR3 contains 15 residues. The ends lost 1 base at V and 2 bases at J; junction bases unmatched: 3. CDR3 nucleotides: TGTGCCAGCAGCCAAGTGGGGGGGACCACAGATACGCAGTATTTT. Residues: CASSQVGGTTDTQYF.

V and J are TRBV9 and TRBJ1-1; D gene uncertain. This CDR3 region has 14 residues. CDR1 SGDLS and CDR2 YYNGEE come from the germline V gene. V dropped 3 bases and J dropped 1 base, with 10 bases sitting between them. The CDR3 nucleotides read TGTGCCAGCAGCGAGAGAATCGGGAACACTGAAGCTTTCTTT. Amino acid sequence: CASSERIGNTEAFF. Drawing the rest from reference TRBV9 and TRBJ1-1, the complete variable domain is DSGVTQTPKHLITATGQRVTLRCSPRSGDLSVYWYQQSLDQGLQFLIQYYNGEERAKGNILERFSAQQFPDLHSELNLSSLELGDSALYFCASSERIGNTEAFFGQGTRLTVV.

The CDR3 sequence is CASSYYSGSEQFF. DNA of the CDR3: TGTGCCAGCAGTTACTACAGCGGGAGCGAGCAGTTCTTC. V is TRBV6-5 and J is TRBJ2-1, with 8 bases fitting TRBD2. Trimming at V came to 1 base and at J to 10 bases, leaving 3 bases not matched to a gene. This CDR3 region has 13 residues. From germline, CDR1 is MNHEY and CDR2 SVGAGI.

CDR3 nucleotide sequence: TGTGCCAGCAGCAAGGGAATTTGGGAGCAGTACGTC. Translating gives CASSKGIWEQYV. This chain links TRBV11-2 with TRBJ2-7; D remains ambiguous. The germline V and J ends were trimmed by 5 bases and 7 bases, with 12 bases remaining between them. Germline V CDR1 and CDR2: SGHAT, FQNNGV. The CDR3 is 12 amino acids.

This clonotype showed up many times. V gene TRBV5-1 combines with J gene TRBJ1-1; D not resolved. V lost 4 bases and J lost 4, with 17 bases in between. The CDR3 contains 15 residues. The germline V gene encodes CDR1 SGHRS and CDR2 YFSETQ. DNA for the CDR3: TGCGCCAGCAGCGACGGATCAACGGGAGGCACTGAAGCTTTCTTT. Translated: CASSDGSTGGTEAFF.

This clonotype has more than one count but fewer than ten. V is TRBV27 and J is TRBJ2-1; 10 nucleotides line up with TRBD2. The V segment lost 3 bases and the J segment 7 bases; nucleotides outside the gene matches: 9. The length of the CDR3 is 16 residues. Germline CDR1 and CDR2: MNHEY and SMNVEV (reference sequence). The DNA for the CDR3 is TGTGCCAGCAGTTTCAGCAGCGGGGGGGCGCATAATGAGCAGTTCTTC. Amino acid sequence: CASSFSSGGAHNEQFF.

This clonotype has only a few counts. The chain uses TRBV5-1 and TRBJ2-3, with 9 nucleotides matching TRBD2. The CDR3 sequence is 16 residues long. Trimming took 4 bases from V and 2 from J; bases not matched to a gene: 8. The germline V gene has CDR1 SGHRS and CDR2 YFSETQ. Here the CDR3 reads CASSRATSGNTDTQYF. The CDR3 DNA follows: TGCGCCAGCAGCCGAGCGACTAGCGGAAACACAGATACGCAGTATTTT.

This clonotype appeared many times. This rearrangement joins TRBV25-1 to TRBJ2-3, with TRBD2 matching over 12 bases. V dropped 3 bases and J dropped 2; count of bases not matched to a gene: 3. Germline assignment: CDR1 MGHDK and CDR2 SYGVNS. The CDR3 runs 16 residues. The DNA for the CDR3 is TGTGCCAGCAGTGATGGACTAGCGGGGAACACAGATACGCAGTATTTT. Amino acid sequence: CASSDGLAGNTDTQYF.

This clonotype appeared many times. The chain has TRBV4-1 and TRBJ2-5; perhaps TRBD1 as D (6 bases). Germline V lookup: CDR1 MGHRA, CDR2 YSYEKL. This CDR3 contains 16 residues. Deletions cut 1 base from V and 1 base from J, with 13 bases between. CDR3 bases: TGCGCCAGCAGCCAAGGTACAGGGTTAGGCCAAGAGACCCAGTACTTC. Its protein product is CASSQGTGLGQETQYF.

The chain couples TRBV27 to TRBJ1-6; 7 nucleotides align to TRBD1. The CDR3 runs 15 residues. J was trimmed by 6 bases and V by 3 bases; bases with no gene match: 5. Germline assignment: CDR1 MNHEY and CDR2 SMNVEV (reference sequence). The CDR3 bases are TGTGCCAGCAGTTTTAACAGGGGCGGTAATTCACCCCTCCACTTT. It codes for CASSFNRGGNSPLHF.

The chain couples TRBV7-9 to TRBJ1-4; D might be TRBD1 (5 bases). The CDR3 contains 13 residues. V shed 4 bases and J shed 7 bases, with 10 bases lying between them. The V gene's germline CDR1 is SEHNR and CDR2 FQNEAQ (reference sequence). The CDR3, as DNA: TGTGCCAGCAGCTCCGGACACCGTGAAAAACTGTTTTTT. Amino acid sequence: CASSSGHREKLFF.

The chain joins TRBV9 to TRBJ2-3, with D maybe TRBD1 (6 bases). There are 15 residues in the CDR3. With 1 base removed from V and 2 bases from J, the gap between germline ends came to 11 bases. CDR1 is SGDLS, CDR2 YYNGEE, per germline. This CDR3 is CASSVWGQPTDTQYF. The CDR3 bases are TGTGCCAGCAGCGTATGGGGACAACCCACAGATACGCAGTATTTT. The full variable domain, its missing parts supplied by reference TRBV9 and TRBJ2-3, is DSGVTQTPKHLITATGQRVTLRCSPRSGDLSVYWYQQSLDQGLQFLIQYYNGEERAKGNILERFSAQQFPDLHSELNLSSLELGDSALYFCASSVWGQPTDTQYFGPGTRLTVL.

The chain employs TRBV20-1 and TRBJ2-2; TRBD2 matches 8 bases. The CDR3 has 16 residues. Germline V gene sequence: CDR1 DFQATT, CDR2 SNEGSKA (reference sequence). The ends lost 5 bases at V and 0 bases at J; junction bases unmatched: 8. CDR3 sequence reads: CSAEPREGTNTGELFF. CDR3 DNA sequence: TGCAGTGCTGAGCCCCGGGAGGGAACGAACACCGGGGAGCTGTTTTTT.

This chain joins TRBV7-9 and TRBJ2-3; unclear D gene. Germline V lookup: CDR1 SEHNR, CDR2 FQNEAQ (reference sequence). This CDR3 is built from 15 residues. Trimming took 1 base from V and 0 from J, leaving 8 bases between them. The CDR3 region is CASSLDWGSTDTQYF. CDR3 DNA: TGTGCCAGCAGCTTAGATTGGGGTAGCACAGATACGCAGTATTTT.

In this sample, this clonotype turned up many times. The chain carries TRBV4-1 and TRBJ2-7, with no clear D. Per germline, CDR1 MGHRA and CDR2 YSYEKL. This CDR3 comprises 14 residues. The V end was cut by 4 bases, the J end by 1 base, with 11 bases between. As DNA, the CDR3 is TGCGCCAGCAGCCCTAGATTCCGGTCCTACGAGCAGTACTTC. As protein: CASSPRFRSYEQYF.

V gene TRBV12-5 combines with J gene TRBJ2-1; D is ambiguous. Trimming left V 1 base short and J 4 bases short, with 8 bases between. CDR3 length equals 14 residues. Germline values: CDR1 LGHNT, CDR2 FRNRAP. The CDR3 DNA follows: TGTGCTAGTGGTTTGGGGCTAGGATACAATGAGCAGTTCTTC. Its translation is CASGLGLGYNEQFF.

This clonotype was observed a few times. The V gene is TRBV6-1, the J gene TRBJ2-2; D remains unclear. The CDR3 runs to 13 residues. Per germline, CDR1 MNHNS and CDR2 SASEGT. Trimming took off 2 bases at V and 6 bases at J, with 7 bases between the two ends. For the CDR3, the DNA is TGTGCCAGCAGTGAACGGTTATCCGGGGAGCTGTTTTTT. Protein: CASSERLSGELFF.

This clonotype was found a few times. The chain carries TRBV12-3 or TRBV12-4 and TRBJ2-1; the match to TRBD2 covers 9 bases. This CDR3 comprises 15 residues. V lost 4 bases, J lost 4 bases, and 5 bases stayed unmatched. CDR3 sequence (DNA): TGTGCCAGCAGTTCCTTAGCGGGGGAGTACAATGAGCAGTTCTTC. Its protein is CASSSLAGEYNEQFF.

This chain uses TRBV7-8 with TRBJ2-2; TRBD1 aligns across 7 bases. The CDR3 totals 18 residues. J was trimmed by 2 bases and V by 5 bases; bases with no gene match: 14. Germline CDR1 reads SGHVS; CDR2 reads FQNEAQ. The CDR3 here is CASSLHHQGQDNTGELFF. The CDR3 bases are TGTGCCAGCAGCCTCCACCACCAAGGACAGGACAACACCGGGGAGCTGTTTTTT.

This clonotype was seen ten or more times. The chain uses TRBV29-1 and TRBJ2-7; 8 nucleotides align to TRBD2. Germline CDR1 is SQVTM and CDR2 is ANQGSEA. The length of the CDR3 is 15 residues. After removal of 3 bases from V and 1 base from J, the junction contained 8 bases not matched to a gene. The CDR3 loop is CSVETGLAESYEQYF. CDR3 DNA: TGCAGCGTTGAGACTGGACTAGCCGAGTCCTACGAGCAGTACTTC.

The chain is built from TRBV2 and TRBJ2-1, with 9 bases matching TRBD2. With V trimmed by 4 bases and J by 9 bases, 13 bases remained unmatched. The V gene's germline CDR1 is SNHLY and CDR2 FYNNEI. This CDR3 has 16 residues. In nucleotides, the CDR3 is TGTGCCAGCAGTGGAGAGGTCGGACTAGCGTCAAGTGAGCAGTTCTTC. Protein sequence: CASSGEVGLASSEQFF.

V gene TRBV4-1 combines with J gene TRBJ1-1; TRBD1 is a possible D gene (5 bases). Per germline, CDR1 MGHRA and CDR2 YSYEKL. Trimming removed 2 bases from V and 0 bases from J, with 10 bases in between. CDR3 length equals 15 residues. CDR3 DNA sequence: TGCGCCAGCAGCCAATCCGGGACTCTGAACACTGAAGCTTTCTTT. Protein: CASSQSGTLNTEAFF.

The chain couples TRBV7-7 to TRBJ1-1; D not resolved. V was trimmed by 2 bases and J by 4 bases, leaving 8 bases between them. There are 13 residues in the CDR3. Per the germline V gene, CDR1 is SSHAT and CDR2 is FNYEAQ (reference sequence). This chain's CDR3 is CASSLSTGTEAFF. As DNA, the CDR3 is TGTGCCAGCAGCTTATCGACCGGCACTGAAGCTTTCTTT.

This clonotype was recorded a few times. The chain links TRBV15 to TRBJ1-6, with 7 bases lining up with TRBD1. CDR1 and CDR2 from the germline V gene are LNHNV and YYDKDF (reference sequence). The CDR3 consists of 16 residues. V lost 1 base, J lost 5 bases, and 5 bases stayed unmatched. The CDR3 sequence is CATSRGLQGNNSPLHF. The CDR3 DNA reads TGTGCCACCAGCAGAGGTTTACAGGGGAATAATTCACCCCTCCACTTT.

The genes are TRBV9 and TRBJ2-7; 10 bases match TRBD1. Germline V gives CDR1 SGDLS, CDR2 YYNGEE. The junction had 11 bases not matched to a gene; V was cut back by 4 bases and J by 7 bases. The CDR3 is made up of 15 amino acids. The CDR3 nucleotides are TGTGCCAGCAGCCCCCCGGGACAGGGGATTCCGGAGCAGTACTTC. Protein sequence: CASSPPGQGIPEQYF.